This is a list of T cell receptor beta chains from one sample in a study of blood T cell repertoires in COVID-19. Measured with immunoSEQ multiplex PCR; TCRdb has only the in-frame clones, and not every one. The sample shows about 330,000 clones, about 90% of them seen only once. Sequencing was carried out using PBMCs or T cells enriched from blood (not recorded which). The receptors shown here come from a woman in her 30s who had recovered from COVID-19. Each CDR3 is given without its conserved first and last residue.

CDR3 protein | CDR3 length | V gene
ASNLDITYEQY | 11 | TRBV2
ASSPRPMSGGDTYEQY | 16 | TRBV18
ASSLDENTEAF | 11 | TRBV7-9
AISVGTGGDNEQF | 13 | TRBV10-3
SASGDTNTGELF | 12 | TRBV20-1
ASSRDSSYEQY | 11 | TRBV2
AITQTENTEAF | 11 | TRBV10-3
ASSEGRTASAF | 11 | TRBV10-1
ATGRQGNTEAF | 11 | TRBV6-6
ASSYPGQLNTEAF | 13 | TRBV6-5
ASSQRSADRVGAGNTIY | 17 | TRBV3-1/TRBV3-2
ASNTIGGYT | 9 | TRBV12-3/TRBV12-4
ASSATRGEQY | 10 | TRBV9
ASSVHRYTYEQY | 12 | TRBV2
ASADRGITEAF | 11 | TRBV5-4
ASSPEAGRGYT | 11 | TRBV7-9
ASSSRGSGLSSPLH | 14 | TRBV5-5
ASSLEGTGGLNGYT | 14 | TRBV7-6
ASSYRSGTGTRDEAF | 15 | TRBV6-2/TRBV6-3
ATGRQGGAF | 9 | TRBV24-1
ASSIGAVSNTEAF | 13 | TRBV19
ASSSPFEGELTGELF | 15 | TRBV11-3
AWSVNGQGGYT | 11 | TRBV30
SARTGNTIY | 9 | TRBV29-1
ASSLKLGGGAGDNSPLH | 17 | TRBV28
ASSQDPRTSSYNEQF | 15 | TRBV4-2